The rows below give T cell receptor beta chains drawn from one sample of a study of blood T cell repertoires in COVID-19. Produced via immunoSEQ multiplex PCR; TCRdb's table is partial and in-frame only. The data hold hundreds of thousands of clones, with roughly 89% observed a single time. Sequencing input: peripheral blood. All receptors come from a woman aged 25-40 years with active or convalescent COVID-19. The CDR3 runs from the conserved cysteine through the conserved F or W. The order of the fields is clone size, D gene, J gene, V gene, CDR3 DNA, CDR3 protein. The D gene is left open where the match is weak. A row's size may be missing; if present it is once, few, many or a size class.

>NA|NA|TRBJ1-2|TRBV27
TGTGCCAGCAGTTTATCTCCGGGACTACCTACCTTCTATGGCTACACCTTC
CASSLSPGLPTFYGYTF
>NA|NA|TRBJ1-6|TRBV18
TGTGCCAGCTCACCAGGGCAGGATTCACCCCTCCACTTT
CASSPGQDSPLHF
>NA|NA|TRBJ2-1|TRBV7-9
TGTGCCAGCAGCTTAGAGCTAGAGGGTTACAATGAGCAGTTCTTC
CASSLELEGYNEQFF
>NA|NA|TRBJ2-5|TRBV10-2
TGCGCCAGCAGCGGGTTGAGGACAGTGGAGACCCAGTACTTC
CASSGLRTVETQYF
>NA|NA|TRBJ1-2|TRBV2
TGTGCCAGCAGTGACAGCAGGTTCTATGGCTACACCTTC
CASSDSRFYGYTF
>NA|NA|TRBJ1-5|TRBV19
TGTGCCAGTAGTACGACTCCGGATCAGCCCCAGCATTTT
CASSTTPDQPQHF
>NA|TRBD2|TRBJ2-3|TRBV5-5
TGTGCCAGCAGCTTTAGCGGGGGGACCGGGGATACGCAGTATTTT
CASSFSGGTGDTQYF
>NA|NA|TRBJ1-4|TRBV29-1
TGCAGCGTTGATTTATGGGGGGATGGTGAAAAACTGTTTTTT
CSVDLWGDGEKLFF
>NA|NA|TRBJ1-1|TRBV14
TGTGCCAGCAGCCAAAACCTAGGACAGAACCGAGCCACTGAAGCTTTCTTT
CASSQNLGQNRATEAFF
>NA|NA|TRBJ1-3|TRBV19
TGTGCCAGTAGTGTACCAGGGTTATCTGGAAACACCATATATTTT
CASSVPGLSGNTIYF
>NA|NA|TRBJ2-7|TRBV6-1
TGTGCCAGCAGTGAATGGTTGGGACTGAGGAGCTCCTACGAGCAGTACTTC
CASSEWLGLRSSYEQYF
>NA|NA|TRBJ1-3|TRBV7-9
TGTGCCAGCAGCTTAGTTCCCCAGGGCGACACCATATATTTT
CASSLVPQGDTIYF
>NA|NA|TRBJ1-1|TRBV27
TGTGCCAGCAGTTTCCTTAGTCCGGGACAACCTGAAGCTTTCTTT
CASSFLSPGQPEAFF
>NA|TRBD1|TRBJ1-6|TRBV30
TGTGCCTGGCTAATAGGTTCGGGACAGGAGAATTCACCCCTCCACTTT
CAWLIGSGQENSPLHF
>NA|TRBD1|TRBJ1-5|TRBV7-8
TGTGCCAGCAGCATGGGGGACAGGACCTACTATAGCAATCAGCCCCAGCATTTT
CASSMGDRTYYSNQPQHF
>NA|NA|TRBJ2-3|TRBV7-9
TGTGCCAGCAGCAGGACACACTACACAGATACGCAGTATTTT
CASSRTHYTDTQYF
>NA|NA|TRBJ1-3|TRBV27
TGTGCCAGCAGTTTAGAACAGGCCCCCGGCACCATATATTTT
CASSLEQAPGTIYF
>NA|NA|TRBJ2-2|TRBV27
TGTGCCAGCAGCCTCGACAGGACCACCGGGGAGCTGTTTTTT
CASSLDRTTGELFF
>NA|TRBD1|TRBJ2-1|TRBV19
TGTGCCAGTAGTATCCCCGGGACAGGGTTAGGTGAGCAGTTCTTC
CASSIPGTGLGEQFF
>NA|NA|TRBJ1-4|TRBV7-9
TGTGCCAGCAGCTTAGGGCGGGTGGCTAATGAAAAACTGTTTTTT
CASSLGRVANEKLFF
>NA|NA|TRBJ1-5|TRBV6-5
TGTGCCAGCTCGGGGGTCGGGCAGCCCCAGCATTTT
CASSGVGQPQHF
>NA|TRBD2|TRBJ2-3|TRBV18
TGTGCCAGCTCACCGGGACTAGACATAGATACGCAGTATTTT
CASSPGLDIDTQYF
>NA|NA|TRBJ1-2|TRBV15
TGTGCCACCAGAAGAGATCGGTTCGGAACGAGCGAGAGCAAAAAAGGCTACACCTTC
CATRRDRFGTSESKKGYTF
>NA|TRBD1|TRBJ2-5|TRBV30
TGTGCCTGGAGTGCGACAGGGTTGAAGACCCAGTACTTC
CAWSATGLKTQYF
>NA|NA|TRBJ2-7|TRBV6-5
TGTGCCAGCAGTTTCGCCGAGGGCATTTACGAGCAGTACTTC
CASSFAEGIYEQYF
>NA|TRBD2|TRBJ2-2|TRBV5-1
TGCGCCAGCAGCTTGCCAGGGACTACCTCCGGGGCCGGGGAGCTGTTTTTT
CASSLPGTTSGAGELFF
>few|NA|TRBJ1-2|TRBV6-5
TGTGCCAGCAGTTACACGGGACTGATTAACTATGGCTACACCTTC
CASSYTGLINYGYTF
>NA|NA|TRBJ1-5|TRBV5-6
TGTGCCAGCAGCTTGTATTCAGGTCAGCCCCAGCATTTT
CASSLYSGQPQHF
>NA|NA|TRBJ1-2|TRBV18
TGTGCCAGCTCACCACTCGACAGTAACTATGGCTACACCTTC
CASSPLDSNYGYTF
>NA|NA|TRBJ2-1|TRBV5-1
TGCGCCAGCAGCTTGGACGGGTCCTCCTACAATGAGCAGTTCTTC
CASSLDGSSYNEQFF
>NA|TRBD1|TRBJ1-1|TRBV10-3
TGTGCCATCAGAGAGGGACAGAAGGCTTTCTTT
CAIREGQKAFF
>NA|NA|TRBJ1-6|TRBV5-1
TGCGCCAGCAGCTTGAGTTCAGCGAATTCACCCCTCCACTTT
CASSLSSANSPLHF
>NA|NA|TRBJ1-1|TRBV5-1
TGCGCCAGCAGCTTGGCAGGGAACACTGAAGCTTTCTTT
CASSLAGNTEAFF
>NA|NA|TRBJ1-1|TRBV12-5
TGTGCTAGTGGTTCGAAAACCTCGTTCGGGGGGGAGGTCGGAACTGAAGCTTTCTTT
CASGSKTSFGGEVGTEAFF
>NA|NA|TRBJ2-1|TRBV5-1
TGCGCCAGCAGCTTGGGGCTAGCGAGCGAAGCCTACAATGAGCAGTTCTTC
CASSLGLASEAYNEQFF
>NA|TRBD1|TRBJ1-3|TRBV7-6
TGTGCCAGCAAGACAGGGGTGTCTGGAAACACCATATATTTT
CASKTGVSGNTIYF
>NA|NA|TRBJ1-3|TRBV7-8
TGTGCCAGCAGCACTGGGGGGGCGATTGGAAACACCATATATTTT
CASSTGGAIGNTIYF
>once|TRBD1|TRBJ1-1|TRBV12-3/TRBV12-4
TGTGCCAGCAGGACAGGGGGCACTGAAGCTTTCTTT
CASRTGGTEAFF
>NA|TRBD1|TRBJ1-4|TRBV11-2
TGTGCCAGCAGCTTAACAGGGGGCCCTAATGAAAAACTGTTTTTT
CASSLTGGPNEKLFF
>NA|TRBD2|TRBJ2-1|TRBV10-2
TGCGCCAGCAGTGATGGTAGCGGGAGGTTTCGCAATGAGCAGTTCTTC
CASSDGSGRFRNEQFF
>NA|NA|TRBJ2-5|TRBV5-1
TGCGCCAGCAGCCCCGGACAGTCCGCAGAGACCCAGTACTTC
CASSPGQSAETQYF
>few|NA|TRBJ1-4|TRBV9
TGTGCCAGCAGCGTCCGAGCAACTAATGAAAAACTGTTTTTT
CASSVRATNEKLFF
>NA|NA|TRBJ1-1|TRBV9
TGTGCCAGCAGCGTAAATTCGGCTGAAGCTTTCTTT
CASSVNSAEAFF
>NA|NA|TRBJ2-5|TRBV7-9
TGTGCCAGCACCCGAGGGGGGGCAGGGGGCAGAGAGACCCAGTACTTC
CASTRGGAGGRETQYF
>NA|NA|TRBJ1-4|TRBV7-9
TGTGCCAGCAGCTTAGGACAGATTAATGAAAAACTGTTTTTT
CASSLGQINEKLFF
>NA|NA|TRBJ1-1|TRBV4-1
TGCGCCAGCAGGGGAGGGGCCACTGAAGCTTTCTTT
CASRGGATEAFF
>NA|TRBD2|TRBJ2-1|TRBV6-4
TGTGCCAGCAGTATAGCGGGGGACTCCTACAATGAGCAGTTCTTC
CASSIAGDSYNEQFF
>NA|NA|TRBJ1-2|TRBV3-1/TRBV3-2
TGTGCCAGCAGCCTGAGCGCAGGGCCTGGCTACACCTTC
CASSLSAGPGYTF
>NA|TRBD1|TRBJ1-4|TRBV7-9
TGTGCCAGCAGCTCTGGACAGGGGGCTAATGAAAAACTGTTTTTT
CASSSGQGANEKLFF
>NA|NA|TRBJ1-3|TRBV2
TGTGCCAGCAGTGCAGGGTCTTACGGAAACACCATATATTTT
CASSAGSYGNTIYF
>NA|TRBD2|TRBJ2-7|TRBV10-2
TGCGCCAGCCGCTTAGAGCGGGATTCCTACGAGCAGTACTTC
CASRLERDSYEQYF
>many|TRBD2|TRBJ2-5|TRBV5-1
TGCGCCAGCAGCTTCACCGGGACTAGCGGGGGCACTTACGAGACCCAGTACTTC
CASSFTGTSGGTYETQYF
>NA|NA|TRBJ2-2|TRBV5-1
TGCGCCAGCTCGCCGGCGGGGGCCAACACCGGGGAGCTGTTTTTT
CASSPAGANTGELFF